The text below deals with one TCR beta chain. Germline CDR1 ENHRY, CDR2 SYGVKD. The CDR3 extends over 13 amino acids. V was cut by 5 bases and J by 2 bases, with 7 bases left in between. This record belongs to a study of cytomegalovirus exposure and HLA in healthy donors. 13 Jbeta primers and 60 Vbeta primers were used for the PCR. Only in-frame clones appear in the TCRdb table, and some are missing; sequencing was by immunoSEQ multiplex PCR. The table includes around 150,000 clones, approximately 80% detected once. The sequenced sample was PBMCs. V is TRBV10-3 and J is TRBJ2-1, with D unclear. The origin of this receptor is a man aged 25 to 45 in good health and CMV-seronegative. The CDR3 loop reads CAISSLPYNEQFF. The CDR3 DNA is TGTGCCATCAGTAGCCTCCCCTACAATGAGCAGTTCTTC.